This T cell receptor (beta chain) was observed in a study of T cells in Graves' hyperthyroidism and ophthalmopathy. There were TCR beta CDR3 regions amplified from RNA transcripts. The primer set for the first-round RT-PCR of the TCR CDR3 was HTBI. TCRdb itself ran the multiplex PCR reads through MiXCR, one entry per CDR3 protein. The sample consists of under 450,000 distinct CDR3 sequences, 15% to 19% of them appearing once. This clonotype has more than one count but fewer than ten. Its target is not known. The CDR3 is 14 residues long. V lost 0 bases, J lost 2 bases, and 8 bases lay in between. Germline lookup yields CDR1 MGHRA and CDR2 YSYEKL. Findings and limits, study-wide: Blood also carried most thyroid clonotypes expanded above 0.001. The model identified upcoming ophthalmopathy a median about six months ahead of onset. Using 13 V-J features, a model discriminated ophthalmopathy from stable hyperthyroidism.

The TCR was taken from a woman between 18 and 29 years old with Graves' hyperthyroidism. The specimen sequenced was blood. V usage is TRBV4-1 and J usage is TRBJ2-7; D unresolved. The CDR3 nucleotides read TGCGCCAGCAGCCAAGATCGGAACCCCTACGAGCAGTACTTC. It translates to CASSQDRNPYEQYF.